This entry lists 28 T cell receptor beta chains sequenced from one sample in a study of blood T cell repertoires in COVID-19. Repertoires were generated with immunoSEQ multiplex PCR, while TCRdb's copy carries only in-frame clones and drops some. Of about 270,000 clones in the sample, around 82% were seen once. Sequenced material: peripheral blood. The receptors derive from a human donor in a cohort sampled during active COVID-19.

V and J are TRBV5-1 and TRBJ2-5, with 11 bases identical to TRBD2. With 0 bases clipped from V and 2 bases from J, the junction kept 9 bases outside the gene matches. Germline CDR1 and CDR2: SGHRS and YFSETQ. This CDR3 is built from 18 residues. CDR3: CASSLVLAGGLGQETQYF. CDR3 DNA: TGCGCCAGCAGCTTGGTGCTAGCGGGGGGATTAGGGCAAGAGACCCAGTACTTC.

This sequence joins TRBV6-6 and TRBJ1-5, with D perhaps matching TRBD1 (6 bases). Deletions cut 6 bases from V and 0 bases from J, with 12 bases between. This CDR3 is 15 amino acids long. CDR1 is MNHNY, CDR2 SVGAGI, per germline (reference sequence). The CDR3 sequence is CASSDRFNSNQPQHF. CDR3 DNA sequence: TGTGCCAGCAGCGACAGGTTCAATAGCAATCAGCCCCAGCATTTT.

The V gene is TRBV5-8, the J gene TRBJ1-4; 7 nucleotides agree with TRBD1. After removal of 2 bases from V and 4 bases from J, the junction contained 2 bases not matched to a gene. CDR1 is SGHTS, CDR2 YDEGEE, per germline. There are 14 residues in the CDR3. The CDR3 coding sequence is TGTGCCAGCAGCTTCGGGACAGATAATGAAAAACTGTTTTTT. Its translation: CASSFGTDNEKLFF. Full variable domain (rest looked up from reference TRBV5-8 and TRBJ1-4): EAGVTQSPTHLIKTRGQQATLRCSPISGHTSVYWYQQALGLGLQFLLWYDEGEERNRGNFPPRFSGRQFPNYSSELNVNALELEDSALYLCASSFGTDNEKLFFGSGTQLSVL.

The chain has TRBV12-3 or TRBV12-4 and TRBJ1-4; 7 nucleotides line up with TRBD1. The ends lost 6 bases at V and 11 bases at J; junction bases unmatched: 9. The CDR3 has 13 amino acids. The chain's CDR3 is CASRGTALGKLFF. The CDR3 DNA reads TGTGCCAGCAGGGGGACAGCCTTGGGGAAACTGTTTTTT.

As DNA, the CDR3 is TGTGCCAGCAGTTACATTGGCGGGAACACTGAAGCTTTCTTT. Translating gives CASSYIGGNTEAFF. The J gene is TRBJ1-1, the V gene TRBV6-5; D gene unclear. CDR1 MNHEY and CDR2 SVGAGI come from the germline V gene. Trimming removed 2 bases at V and 1 base at J, with 8 bases between. This CDR3 is built from 14 residues.

This chain uses TRBV5-1 with TRBJ2-5; no clear D. V shed 7 bases and J shed 5 bases, with 9 bases lying between them. This CDR3 has 11 amino acids. CDR1 and CDR2 (germline): SGHRS, YFSETQ. In DNA form, the CDR3 reads TGCGCCAGCGGTCCGGAGGAGACCCAGTACTTC. It codes for CASGPEETQYF.

This chain connects TRBV9 to TRBJ1-2, with D possibly TRBD1 on 5 matching bases. Per germline, CDR1 SGDLS and CDR2 YYNGEE. V lost 4 bases and J lost 0, with 10 bases in between. This CDR3 contains 14 residues. CDR3 loop: CASSLGGANYGYTF. DNA of the CDR3: TGTGCCAGCAGCCTGGGAGGGGCTAACTATGGCTACACCTTC.

The chain recombines TRBV4-1 with TRBJ2-7; D might be TRBD2 (6 bases). Trimming left V 0 bases short and J 3 bases short, with 12 bases between. The V gene's germline CDR1 is MGHRA and CDR2 YSYEKL. The CDR3 covers 15 residues. The CDR3 region is CASSQDVSGVYEQYF. DNA of the CDR3: TGCGCCAGCAGCCAAGATGTGTCGGGGGTCTACGAGCAGTACTTC.

The rearrangement links TRBV28 to TRBJ2-4; TRBD1 matches 8 bases. With 5 bases clipped from V and 9 bases from J, the junction kept 12 bases outside the gene matches. Germline V gives CDR1 MDHEN, CDR2 SYDVKM. The CDR3 length is 15 residues. The CDR3 DNA is TGTGCCAGCAGTGCTCATCCACAGGGGGTGACCATTCAGTACTTC. Protein product: CASSAHPQGVTIQYF.

The V and J genes are TRBV23-1 and TRBJ2-3; tentatively, D is TRBD2 (7 bases). TRBV23-1 is placed among ORFs of uncertain function. V was cut by 0 bases and J by 4 bases, with 26 bases left in between. This CDR3 comprises 20 residues. The CDR3 loop is CASSQSGGPGTLFWADTQYF. The CDR3 bases are TGCGCCAGCAGTCAATCGGGGGGGCCAGGGACCCTATTTTGGGCAGATACGCAGTATTTT.

Here the CDR3 DNA reads TGTGCCACCAGCAGAGATTTTGCGGGAGCGGCTTTCTTT. Protein sequence: CATSRDFAGAAFF. This chain joins TRBV15 and TRBJ1-1, with D unresolved. This CDR3 spans 13 amino acids. CDR1 is LNHNV, CDR2 YYDKDF, per germline (reference sequence). V shed 0 bases and J shed 11 bases, with 13 bases lying between them.

The chain couples TRBV28 to TRBJ2-3; the match to TRBD2 covers 7 bases. V was pared by 8 bases and J by 4 bases, with 12 bases of the junction left unmatched. Germline V gene data show CDR1 as MDHEN and CDR2 as SYDVKM. The length of the CDR3 is 15 residues. The CDR3 region is CASYSGGRPADTQYF. In nucleotides, the CDR3 is TGTGCCAGCTATTCGGGAGGACGTCCCGCAGATACGCAGTATTTT.

The genes are TRBV9 and TRBJ1-4; D is ambiguous. Trimming took off 4 bases at V and 8 bases at J, with 15 bases between the two ends. This CDR3 has 14 residues. Germline CDR1 and CDR2: SGDLS and YYNGEE. The chain's CDR3 is CASSFNVGSEKLFF. For the CDR3, the DNA is TGTGCCAGCAGCTTCAATGTGGGGAGCGAAAAACTGTTTTTT.

In its sample, this clone was seen once. Other DNA sequences within the sample encode an identical CDR3. The chain uses TRBV19 and TRBJ1-4; 9 bases match TRBD1. The CDR3 contains 14 residues. The V gene's germline CDR1 is LNHDA and CDR2 SQIVND (reference sequence). Germline trimming cut 6 bases from V and 5 bases from J; bases unmatched to any gene: 4. This CDR3 is CASSSGTGNEKLFF. The CDR3 region has the DNA TGTGCCAGTAGCTCCGGGACAGGGAATGAAAAACTGTTTTTT.

The V gene is TRBV5-1, the J gene TRBJ1-1, with D uncertain. Germline CDR1 and CDR2: SGHRS and YFSETQ. This CDR3 has 19 amino acids. Deletions cut 2 bases from V and 5 bases from J, with 28 bases between. The CDR3 sequence is CASSFRDSSPWVRNTEAFF. CDR3 nucleotides: TGCGCCAGCAGCTTCCGAGACTCGAGCCCCTGGGTCCGGAATACTGAAGCTTTCTTT.

The rearrangement uses TRBV19 and TRBJ1-2; possible D gene TRBD1, 6 bases. This CDR3 has 19 residues. Germline V gene data show CDR1 as LNHDA and CDR2 as SQIVND (reference sequence). V shed 6 bases and J shed 5 bases, with 31 bases lying between them. The chain's CDR3 is CASSARNRAPREGNYGYTF. The CDR3 DNA follows: TGTGCCAGTAGCGCGCGAAACAGGGCCCCCCGGGAGGGTAATTATGGCTACACCTTC. The full variable domain, completed using reference TRBV19 and TRBJ1-2, is DGGITQSPKYLFRKEGQNVTLSCEQNLNHDAMYWYRQDPGQGLRLIYYSQIVNDFQKGDIAEGYSVSREKKESFPLTVTSAQKNPTAFYLCASSARNRAPREGNYGYTFGSGTRLTVV.

This clone appeared a few times. The CDR3 DNA is TGTGCCAGTAGTAGTCTCTATGGCTACACCTTC. It yields the protein CASSSLYGYTF. The chain combines TRBV19 with TRBJ1-2, with no clear D. This CDR3 is 11 amino acids long. Trimming removed 4 bases from V and 4 bases from J, with 4 bases in between. Germline values: CDR1 LNHDA, CDR2 SQIVND (reference sequence).

J is TRBJ2-7 and V is TRBV5-1; 9 positions agree with TRBD2. This CDR3 spans 17 amino acids. Trimming removed 0 bases from V and 0 bases from J; junction bases left unmatched: 7. Germline CDR1 reads SGHRS; CDR2 reads YFSETQ. DNA for the CDR3: TGCGCCAGCAGCTTGGGAGTTACAGCGGGAGGCTCCTACGAGCAGTACTTC. It translates to CASSLGVTAGGSYEQYF.

This clone has more than one count but fewer than ten. This chain joins TRBV6-6 and TRBJ1-2; no reliable D call. The V gene's germline CDR1 is MNHNY and CDR2 SVGAGI (reference sequence). The CDR3 consists of 13 residues. Trimming cost V 6 bases and J 4 bases, with 12 bases left between them. CDR3 sequence (DNA): TGTGCCAGCAGCCCATCGGGGTCCTATGGCTACACCTTC. It specifies CASSPSGSYGYTF.

The chain couples TRBV7-2 to TRBJ2-1; 7 bases align to TRBD2. V gave up 1 base and J gave up 15 bases; unmatched junction bases: 9. The CDR3 covers 13 residues. Per the germline V gene, CDR1 is SGHTA and CDR2 is FQGNSA. CDR3: CASSLGEGRMRFF. CDR3 bases: TGTGCCAGCAGCTTAGGGGAGGGACGTATGAGGTTCTTC.

This clone appeared many times. The same CDR3 arises from other DNA sequences in this sample as well. The rearrangement joins TRBV20-1 to TRBJ2-1, with TRBD2 matching over 12 bases. The CDR3 sequence is 14 residues long. CDR1 is DFQATT, CDR2 SNEGSKA, per germline (reference sequence). Germline trimming cut 3 bases from V and 7 bases from J; bases unmatched to any gene: 4. CDR3 sequence: CSASWTSGTNEQFF. The CDR3 DNA sequence: TGCAGTGCTAGTTGGACTAGCGGGACGAATGAGCAGTTCTTC.

The chain uses TRBV5-4 and TRBJ2-3; 7 bases align to TRBD2. The CDR3 has 17 residues. The V gene's germline CDR1 is SGHNT and CDR2 YYREEE (reference sequence). J gave up 4 bases and V 4 bases, and 15 bases lay outside the gene matches. CDR3 in amino acids: CASSGARGGSFSDTQYF. As DNA, the CDR3 is TGTGCCAGCAGCGGGGCTCGGGGCGGGAGTTTCTCAGATACGCAGTATTTT. Full variable domain (remainder filled in from reference TRBV5-4 and TRBJ2-3): ETGVTQSPTHLIKTRGQQVTLRCSSQSGHNTVSWYQQALGQGPQFIFQYYREEENGRGNFPPRFSGLQFPNYSSELNVNALELDDSALYLCASSGARGGSFSDTQYFGPGTRLTVL.

CDR3 bases: TGTGCCAGCAGTTTGTACAGGGGGGAGACCCAGTACTTC. Its translation: CASSLYRGETQYF. The chain recombines TRBV28 with TRBJ2-5; 8 positions match TRBD1. Germline V lookup: CDR1 MDHEN, CDR2 SYDVKM. Unmatched junction bases numbered 2, after V lost 3 bases and J lost 5 bases. The CDR3 sequence is 13 residues long.

The genes are TRBV2 and TRBJ2-3, with 8 bases lining up with TRBD1. Germline V gene sequence: CDR1 SNHLY, CDR2 FYNNEI. V was pared by 5 bases and J by 5 bases, with 6 bases of the junction left unmatched. CDR3 length: 14 amino acids. Written as DNA, the CDR3 is TGTGCCAGCAGTTCGGACAGGGTGAGAGATACGCAGTATTTT. This encodes CASSSDRVRDTQYF. Complete variable domain (other parts from reference TRBV2 and TRBJ2-3): EPEVTQTPSHQVTQMGQEVILRCVPISNHLYFYWYRQILGQKVEFLVSFYNNEISEKSEIFDDQFSVERPDGSNFTLKIRSTKLEDSAMYFCASSSDRVRDTQYFGPGTRLTVL.

This clone was counted between two and nine times. The rearrangement links TRBV12-3 or TRBV12-4 to TRBJ2-7; D call uncertain. With 0 bases removed from V and 3 bases from J, the gap between germline ends came to 6 bases. This CDR3 has 13 amino acids. In DNA form, the CDR3 reads TGTGCCAGCAGTTTAGCGAACGGCTACGAGCAGTACTTC. Protein: CASSLANGYEQYF.

J is TRBJ2-1 and V is TRBV3-1 (or the pseudogene TRBV3-2), with 7 bases identical to TRBD2. Germline V gene lookup returns CDR1 LGHDT and CDR2 YNNKEL (reference sequence). The CDR3 contains 15 residues. The V gene end was trimmed by 0 bases and the J gene end by 7 bases; junction bases not matched to a gene: 6. The CDR3 region is CASSQDTLARNEQFF. CDR3 in DNA: TGTGCCAGCAGCCAAGATACACTAGCGCGGAATGAGCAGTTCTTC.

This rearrangement joins TRBV25-1 to TRBJ1-6; 8 bases match TRBD1. The CDR3 is made up of 14 amino acids. V was pared by 6 bases and J by 5 bases, with 3 bases of the junction left unmatched. CDR1 MGHDK and CDR2 SYGVNS come from the germline V gene. The CDR3 DNA follows: TGTGCCAGCAGCCTGACAGGGGATAATTCACCCCTCCACTTT. This sequence encodes CASSLTGDNSPLHF.

J is TRBJ2-1 and V is TRBV14; 7 bases align to TRBD2. The germline V gene has CDR1 SGHDN and CDR2 FVKESK. The CDR3 runs to 16 residues. V shed 0 bases, J shed 0 bases, and the junction held 2 bases outside the gene matches. The CDR3 DNA sequence: TGTGCCAGCAGCCAAGAGCGGGGGAGCTCCTACAATGAGCAGTTCTTC. It encodes CASSQERGSSYNEQFF.